Given below is one T cell receptor beta chain in context. TCRdb independently ran MiXCR on the RACE reads; one entry per CDR3 protein. The sample lists about 96,000 distinct CDR3 sequences, around 9.3% occurring once. This sample's time point: patch test 2, 6 weeks after DPC sensitization. Specified treatment: therapeutic diphenylcyclopropenone sensitization with weekly scalp DPC. The CDR3 totals 17 residues. With 0 bases removed from V and 1 base from J, the gap between germline ends came to 15 bases. From germline, CDR1 is MNHEY and CDR2 SVGAGI. The source of the sample is a study of human T cells and chemical hapten exposure.

The genes are TRBV6-5 and TRBJ1-1; a weak D match, TRBD1 (5 bases). This clonotype was obtained from a middle-aged woman with alopecia areata. Some clones in this sample may be carry-over from other donors' samples. Sample: whole blood, taken in connection with sensitization to the hapten diphenylcyclopropenone (DPC). The CDR3, as DNA: TGTGCCAGCAGTTACTCGATCGCAGGGATTTCGAACACTGAAGCTTTCTTT. It codes for CASSYSIAGISNTEAFF.